The next 25 T cell receptor beta chains were all read from a single sample in a study of blood T cell repertoires in COVID-19. The table came from immunoSEQ multiplex PCR; TCRdb's copy has only in-frame clones and leaves some out. The repertoire has 95,000 to 100,000 clones, approximately 86% of them found once; the top ten carry approximately 1.7%. Sequences were obtained from peripheral blood. These receptors all stem from a man older than 75 with acute or convalescent COVID-19.

The chain employs TRBV28 and TRBJ2-6; TRBD1 might be the D (6 bases). Germline V gene data show CDR1 as MDHEN and CDR2 as SYDVKM. Trimming removed 10 bases at V and 0 bases at J, with 13 bases between. This CDR3 is built from 15 residues. CDR3 in DNA: TGTGCCACTGACAGGCGAAACTCTGGGGCCAACGTCCTGACTTTC. Its protein product is CATDRRNSGANVLTF.

The chain has TRBV9 and TRBJ2-5; TRBD2 matches 13 bases. CDR1 SGDLS and CDR2 YYNGEE come from the germline V gene. The CDR3 has 17 amino acids. The V segment lost 4 bases and the J segment 5 bases; nucleotides outside the gene matches: 11. CDR3 amino acids: CASSHKIGLAGDETQYF. The CDR3 coding sequence is TGTGCCAGCAGCCACAAGATAGGACTAGCGGGAGATGAGACCCAGTACTTC.

The rearrangement links TRBV5-5 to TRBJ2-2; TRBD1 is a possible D gene (5 bases). The CDR3 extends over 15 amino acids. Trimming shortened V by 2 bases and J by 4 bases, and 12 bases separated the two germline ends. Germline assignment: CDR1 SGHKS and CDR2 YYEKEE (reference sequence). CDR3 nucleotides: TGTGCCAGCAGCTTTATCTCTACAGGCACCGGGGAGCTGTTTTTT. Amino acids: CASSFISTGTGELFF.

This clone was seen a single time. The chain carries TRBV6-5 and TRBJ1-2; D unresolved. The CDR3 contains 12 residues. Trimming shortened V by 7 bases and J by 8 bases, and 14 bases separated the two germline ends. CDR1 MNHEY and CDR2 SVGAGI come from the germline V gene. CDR3 protein: CASMRELGGYTF. The CDR3 DNA sequence: TGTGCCAGCATGAGGGAATTAGGCGGCTACACCTTC.

The J gene is TRBJ2-1, the V gene TRBV7-3; 7 positions agree with TRBD2. Trimming removed 2 bases from V and 7 bases from J; junction bases left unmatched: 11. The V gene's germline CDR1 is SGHTA and CDR2 FQGTGA. CDR3 length: 16 amino acids. The CDR3 reads CASSLLAPNGGNEQFF. CDR3 bases: TGTGCCAGCAGCTTACTAGCGCCCAACGGGGGGAATGAGCAGTTCTTC.

This clone was found once. This chain uses TRBV28 with TRBJ1-5, with a possible D match to TRBD1 (5 bases). Germline CDR1 is MDHEN and CDR2 is SYDVKM. The CDR3 is 13 amino acids. V was clipped by 7 bases and J by 3 bases, with 10 bases between them. The CDR3 coding sequence is TGTGCCAGCACTCGACAGTTCAATCAGCCCCAGCATTTT. Translated: CASTRQFNQPQHF.

For the CDR3, the DNA is TGTGCCAGCAGCTTAGCGGCAGCGGGAGGCCCCACAGATACGCAGTATTTT. Residues: CASSLAAAGGPTDTQYF. The rearrangement uses TRBV7-6 and TRBJ2-3, with TRBD2 matching 9 bases. The ends lost 0 bases at V and 2 bases at J; junction bases unmatched: 6. Germline CDR1 SGHVS, CDR2 FNYEAQ. The CDR3 length is 17 residues.

Written as DNA, the CDR3 is TGTGCCAGCAGTTCTAGCGGGAGAGGGTTGGGTGAGCAGTTCTTC. Translated, it gives CASSSSGRGLGEQFF. The chain recombines TRBV7-9 with TRBJ2-1; 10 nucleotides agree with TRBD2. J was trimmed by 9 bases and V by 6 bases; bases with no gene match: 11. Germline assignment: CDR1 SEHNR and CDR2 FQNEAQ (reference sequence). CDR3 length equals 15 residues.

This rearrangement joins TRBV2 to TRBJ1-4; D gene ambiguous. CDR1 SNHLY and CDR2 FYNNEI come from the germline V gene. Trimming took 3 bases from V and 3 from J, leaving 14 bases between them. The CDR3 sequence is 16 residues long. In DNA form, the CDR3 reads TGTGCCAGCAGTGATGCCCTGCCGGGATCTAATGAAAAACTGTTTTTT. Protein: CASSDALPGSNEKLFF. The variable domain in full, completed from reference TRBV2 and TRBJ1-4, reads EPEVTQTPSHQVTQMGQEVILRCVPISNHLYFYWYRQILGQKVEFLVSFYNNEISEKSEIFDDQFSVERPDGSNFTLKIRSTKLEDSAMYFCASSDALPGSNEKLFFGSGTQLSVL.

The chain links TRBV4-1 to TRBJ1-2, with unresolved D. The germline V and J ends were trimmed by 4 bases and 5 bases, with 14 bases remaining between them. Germline values: CDR1 MGHRA, CDR2 YSYEKL. The CDR3 totals 14 residues. The CDR3 DNA reads as TGCGCCAGCAGCCTAGGGAGGACGGGATATGGCTACACCTTC. Protein: CASSLGRTGYGYTF.

The CDR3 here is CASSLATGLGNTIYF. CDR3 in DNA: TGTGCCAGCAGCTTGGCGACAGGGCTTGGAAACACCATATATTTT. The chain carries TRBV5-5 and TRBJ1-3, with 7 nucleotides matching TRBD1. CDR1 SGHKS and CDR2 YYEKEE come from the germline V gene (reference sequence). The CDR3 has 15 amino acids. The ends lost 0 bases at V and 3 bases at J; junction bases unmatched: 3.

This chain joins TRBV7-9 and TRBJ1-6; possibly TRBD1 for D (6 bases). The ends were cut back, 5 bases at V and 10 bases at J, with 15 bases in the middle. This CDR3 contains 14 residues. CDR1 and CDR2 from the germline V gene are SEHNR and FQNEAQ (reference sequence). The CDR3 loop reads CASSADSRGSPLHF. The CDR3 region has the DNA TGTGCCAGCAGCGCGGACAGTCGGGGCTCACCCCTCCACTTT.

The V call is TRBV5-6, the J call TRBJ2-2, with TRBD2 matching 13 bases. The junction had 10 bases not matched to a gene; V was cut back by 5 bases and J by 6 bases. Germline assignment: CDR1 SGHDT and CDR2 YYEEEE. This CDR3 comprises 17 residues. The CDR3: CASSLKTSGRFAGELFF. The CDR3 DNA reads as TGTGCCAGCAGTTTAAAGACTAGCGGGAGGTTTGCCGGGGAGCTGTTTTTT.

Turning to this clone: One junction end does not reproduce the germline sequence, and a read error may be involved. This rearrangement joins TRBV20-1 to TRBJ2-1; 7 bases fit TRBD1. Germline loops: CDR1 DFQATT, CDR2 SNEGSKA (reference sequence). CDR3 length equals 11 residues. The CDR3 is CSARGAGTAIF. The DNA of the CDR3 is TGCAGTGCTAGGGGCGCAGGGACAGCTATCTTC.

The chain recombines TRBV27 with TRBJ2-1; 10 nucleotides line up with TRBD2. Germline CDR1 is MNHEY and CDR2 is SMNVEV (reference sequence). The CDR3 has 16 amino acids. After removal of 6 bases from V and 0 bases from J, the junction contained 5 bases not matched to a gene. This CDR3 reads CASSRLAGPSYNEQFF. CDR3 DNA sequence: TGTGCCAGCAGCCGACTAGCGGGTCCCTCCTACAATGAGCAGTTCTTC.

V usage is TRBV28 and J usage is TRBJ2-1; 11 nucleotides align to TRBD2. Trimming removed 6 bases from V and 4 bases from J; junction bases left unmatched: 5. This CDR3 has 15 residues. Germline V gives CDR1 MDHEN, CDR2 SYDVKM. The chain's CDR3 is CASSRTSGSYNEQFF. The CDR3 DNA reads as TGTGCCAGCAGCCGGACTAGCGGGTCATACAATGAGCAGTTCTTC.

The chain is built from TRBV7-2 and TRBJ2-3; no definite D call. The CDR3 consists of 11 residues. The ends were cut back, 5 bases at V and 5 bases at J, with 5 bases in the middle. CDR1 SGHTA and CDR2 FQGNSA come from the germline V gene. Written as DNA, the CDR3 is TGTGCCAGCAGCGCGGAAGATACGCAGTATTTT. This codes for CASSAEDTQYF.

The rearrangement joins TRBV30 to TRBJ2-3, with a possible D match to TRBD2 (6 bases). Germline V gene data show CDR1 as GTSNPN and CDR2 as SVGIG (reference sequence). The germline V and J ends were trimmed by 2 bases and 5 bases, with 11 bases remaining between them. CDR3 length: 13 residues. The CDR3 here is CAWSQGTLDTQYF. The CDR3 coding sequence is TGTGCCTGGAGTCAAGGGACTCTAGATACGCAGTATTTT.

This clone was observed once. The chain carries TRBV7-9 and TRBJ1-1, with D possibly TRBD1 on 5 matching bases. V gave up 3 bases and J gave up 5 bases, with 19 bases separating them. The CDR3 spans 16 residues. CDR1 SEHNR and CDR2 FQNEAQ come from the germline V gene (reference sequence). CDR3 region: CASSFTHRRARTEAFF. The CDR3 nucleotides read TGTGCCAGCAGCTTCACCCACAGGAGAGCGAGAACTGAAGCTTTCTTT.

The chain uses TRBV6-2 or TRBV6-3 and TRBJ2-5; perhaps TRBD1 as D (5 bases). The germline CDR1 and CDR2 sequences are MNHEY and SVGEGT. This CDR3 spans 15 amino acids. V gave up 0 bases and J gave up 4 bases, with 12 bases separating them. This CDR3 is CASSYSMWGGETQYF. The CDR3 DNA reads TGTGCCAGCAGTTACTCGATGTGGGGCGGAGAGACCCAGTACTTC.

CDR3 DNA: TGTGCCAGCGGTAGGACAGCCAATAATTCACCCCTCCACTTT. Translating gives CASGRTANNSPLHF. J is TRBJ1-6 and V is TRBV3-1 (or the pseudogene TRBV3-2), with D possibly matching TRBD1 (6 bases). The V end was cut by 8 bases, the J end by 5 bases, with 13 bases between. The germline V gene has CDR1 LGHDT and CDR2 YNNKEL (reference sequence). The CDR3 is 14 residues long.

The chain joins TRBV7-2 to TRBJ2-3, with 12 bases aligning to TRBD2. CDR1 and CDR2 from the germline V gene are SGHTA and FQGNSA. The J segment lost 2 bases and the V segment lost 5 bases, leaving 5 bases of the junction unmatched. CDR3 length: 16 residues. The DNA of the CDR3 is TGTGCCAGCAGCCAAGGACTAGCGGGGTACACAGATACGCAGTATTTT. Protein product: CASSQGLAGYTDTQYF.

The V gene is TRBV4-3, the J gene TRBJ2-3, with 7 nucleotides matching TRBD1. The junction had 10 bases not matched to a gene; V was cut back by 1 base and J by 0 bases. Germline values: CDR1 LGHNA, CDR2 YSLEER. CDR3 size: 18 residues. DNA for the CDR3: TGCGCCAGCAGCCAAGGCTACAGGGGTGGCCTTAGCACAGATACGCAGTATTTT. It is translated as CASSQGYRGGLSTDTQYF.

A single count supports this clone. The J gene is TRBJ1-5, the V gene TRBV29-1, with TRBD1 matching over 9 bases. Germline values: CDR1 SQVTM, CDR2 ANQGSEA. The CDR3 is 13 residues long. The trim removed 4 bases at V and 7 bases at J, leaving 5 bases unmatched. The CDR3 loop is CSVGTGEGQPQHF. The CDR3, as DNA: TGCAGCGTTGGGACAGGGGAGGGACAGCCCCAGCATTTT.

The gene calls are TRBV7-9 and TRBJ2-3; 7 positions match TRBD2. CDR3 size: 14 residues. CDR1 is SEHNR and CDR2 is FQNEAQ in the germline V gene (reference sequence). The ends lost 5 bases at V and 2 bases at J; junction bases unmatched: 4. The chain's CDR3 is CASSQTSDTDTQYF. The CDR3 bases are TGTGCCAGCAGCCAAACTAGCGACACAGATACGCAGTATTTT.